These T cell receptor beta chains were read from a single sample in a study of blood T cell repertoires in COVID-19. Only in-frame clones appear in the TCRdb table, and some are missing; sequencing was by immunoSEQ multiplex PCR. The data hold a few hundred thousand clones, with nearly 90% observed a single time. The sequenced sample consisted of PBMCs or T cells enriched from blood (not recorded which). The receptors shown here come from a woman in her forties or fifties who had been exposed to COVID-19. Both conserved end residues are part of each CDR3. A D gene is named only where the DNA matches it firmly. Clone sizes are given selectively: once, few, many, or a class where the clone is expanded.

J,D,size,V,DNA,CDR3
TRBJ2-3,TRBD2,few,TRBV13,TGTGCCAGCAGCGGCCCTGGACTAGTAGACCCAGATACGCAGTATTTT,CASSGPGLVDPDTQYF
TRBJ1-1,NA,NA,TRBV4-1,TGCGCCAGCAGCCAAGTGGGTGGAGGTACGGCTTTCTTT,CASSQVGGGTAFF
TRBJ2-3,NA,NA,TRBV7-9,TGTGCCAGCACAGACAGTTCAGATACGCAGTATTTT,CASTDSSDTQYF
TRBJ1-1,NA,NA,TRBV11-2,TGTGCCAGCAGCTTCGTAGATGGGAACACTGAAGCTTTCTTT,CASSFVDGNTEAFF
TRBJ2-3,NA,NA,TRBV6-5,TGTGCCAGCAGCACAGCCCCGGACACAGATACGCAGTATTTT,CASSTAPDTDTQYF
TRBJ2-2,NA,NA,TRBV3-1/TRBV3-2,TGTGCCAGCAGCCAAGAACAGGGATTAGCCGGGGAGCTGTTTTTT,CASSQEQGLAGELFF
TRBJ1-6,NA,NA,TRBV6-1,TGTGCCAGCAGTGAAGTCCTGCGGGATTCACCCCTCCACTTT,CASSEVLRDSPLHF
TRBJ2-2,TRBD1,NA,TRBV19,TGTGCCAGTAACCTGGGACAGATCCTGAACACCGGGGAGCTGTTTTTT,CASNLGQILNTGELFF
TRBJ1-6,NA,once,TRBV28,TGTGGAGTTTTTAGGGGTGCCTATAATTCACCCCTCCACTTT,CGVFRGAYNSPLHF
TRBJ1-2,TRBD1,NA,TRBV3-1/TRBV3-2,TGTGCCAGCGCCAGGACAGGGGCAGGGTATGGCTACACCTTC,CASARTGAGYGYTF
TRBJ1-2,NA,NA,TRBV20-1,TGCAGTGCCACAGGAGACTATGGCTACACCTTC,CSATGDYGYTF
TRBJ2-1,TRBD2,once,TRBV11-2,TGTGCCAGCAGCCCTAGGACTAGCGGGGGGGCGCAATACAATGAGCAGTTCTTC,CASSPRTSGGAQYNEQFF
TRBJ1-6,NA,NA,TRBV5-8,TGTGCCAGCAGCTTGGTGGCAGGGGCTAATTCACCCCTCCACTTT,CASSLVAGANSPLHF
TRBJ1-5,NA,NA,TRBV30,TGTGCCTGGACCAGGGATGGCAATCAGCCCCAGCATTTT,CAWTRDGNQPQHF
TRBJ2-1,NA,NA,TRBV20-1,TGCAGTGCTAGAGTTAGTAATGAGCAGTTCTTC,CSARVSNEQFF
TRBJ2-7,TRBD1,NA,TRBV6-5,TGTGCCAGCAGCACTGGGACAGGGGGCATCAACGAGCAGTACTTC,CASSTGTGGINEQYF
TRBJ1-6,NA,NA,TRBV27,TGTGCCAGCAGCCCGGGTCGGCACAATTCACCCCTCCACTTT,CASSPGRHNSPLHF
TRBJ1-3,NA,NA,TRBV28,TGTGCCAGCAGTTCAACAGGGTCTGGAAACACCATATATTTT,CASSSTGSGNTIYF
TRBJ2-7,NA,NA,TRBV27,TGTGCCAGCAGTTTACTCGGGGGGCGCGGGTTCTACGAGCAGTACTTC,CASSLLGGRGFYEQYF
TRBJ2-3,NA,NA,TRBV5-1,TGCGCCAGCCAATCTTTGGGGGGGGGCCCCACAGATACGCAGTATTTT,CASQSLGGGPTDTQYF
TRBJ2-7,TRBD1,NA,TRBV5-4,TGTGCCAGCAGCTCGCCCCTAGGGGGGACAGGATCCTACGAGCAGTACTTC,CASSSPLGGTGSYEQYF
TRBJ2-7,NA,few,TRBV3-1/TRBV3-2,TGTGCCAGCAGCCAACCCTACGCGTTCTTATCTCCAAACTACGAGCAGTACTTC,CASSQPYAFLSPNYEQYF
TRBJ2-7,TRBD1,NA,TRBV7-9,TGTGCCAGCAGCTTCACCTCACAGGACAGGTACACCTACGAGCAGTACTTC,CASSFTSQDRYTYEQYF
TRBJ1-6,TRBD1,once,TRBV27,TGTGCCAGCAGTGCTGGACAGGGGAATTCACCCCTCCACTTT,CASSAGQGNSPLHF
TRBJ2-2,TRBD1,NA,TRBV4-1,TGCGCCAGCAGCCAAGAAGGACGGACAGGGAACACCGGGGAGCTGTTTTTT,CASSQEGRTGNTGELFF
TRBJ2-5,NA,NA,TRBV28,TGTGCCAGCAGTTCCCCAGGAGATCAGGGGACCCAGTACTTC,CASSSPGDQGTQYF
TRBJ1-6,NA,NA,TRBV7-2,TGTGCCAGCAGCTTACATGCAGGGGAAAATTCACCCCTCCACTTT,CASSLHAGENSPLHF
TRBJ2-7,TRBD2,NA,TRBV7-2,TGTGCCAGCAGCTCCAGCGGGGGGATTCGTTGGGAGCAGTACTTC,CASSSSGGIRWEQYF
TRBJ1-5,TRBD1,NA,TRBV28,TGTGCCAGCAGTTCGGGACAGGGTAACAATCAGCCCCAGCATTTT,CASSSGQGNNQPQHF